Presented here are 22 T cell receptor beta chains from one specimen sequenced in a study of blood T cells in healthy people across ages. Together with a sample-barcoded 5' primer, a J-beta primer mix was included in a second PCR lasting about 7 to 12 cycles. TCRdb re-called the 5' RACE reads through MiXCR, storing one row per CDR3 protein. The sample consists of hundreds of thousands of distinct CDR3 sequences, 32% of them appearing once. The sequenced sample was blood. The receptors were sampled from an elderly woman in good health.

The chain couples TRBV18 to TRBJ1-5; no clear D. The CDR3 covers 15 residues. Germline lookup yields CDR1 KGHSH and CDR2 LQKENI. V was pared by 5 bases and J by 4 bases, with 15 bases between. The CDR3 loop reads CASSVDRNLNQPQHF. CDR3 bases: TGTGCCAGCTCAGTGGACCGGAATCTTAATCAGCCCCAGCATTTT.

This clonotype was observed a handful of times. V is TRBV10-2 and J is TRBJ2-2; D is perhaps TRBD2 (5 bases). The CDR3 spans 14 residues. Trimming left V 6 bases short and J 1 base short, with 9 bases between. Looked up from germline, CDR1 is WSHSY and CDR2 is SAAADI. The DNA of the CDR3 is TGCGCCAGCAGGATGGACTGGAACACCGGGGAGCTGTTTTTT. This translates into CASRMDWNTGELFF.

This clonotype was counted a few times. The genes are TRBV6-2 or TRBV6-3 and TRBJ2-3; possible D gene TRBD2, 6 bases. V lost 4 bases, J lost 2 bases, and 19 bases lay in between. From germline, CDR1 is MNHEY and CDR2 SVGEGT. The CDR3 sequence is 17 residues long. CDR3 region: CASSLLGGVSLTDTQYF. For the CDR3, the DNA is TGTGCCAGCAGTTTACTGGGCGGGGTTTCCCTCACAGATACGCAGTATTTT.

This clonotype has at least ten counts. The rearrangement links TRBV20-1 to TRBJ2-3; 14 bases map to TRBD2. This CDR3 has 20 residues. V was clipped by 1 base and J by 5 bases; unmatched bases: 17. The germline CDR1 and CDR2 sequences are DFQATT and SNEGSKA (reference sequence). In nucleotides, the CDR3 is TGCAGTGCTAGAGCTCCGGCCGGGACTAGCGGGGGTGCGCATAGAGATACGCAGTATTTT. It translates to CSARAPAGTSGGAHRDTQYF.

This clonotype was seen a handful of times. The CDR3 loop is CASSTHVRQEAFF. The CDR3 nucleotides are TGTGCCAGCAGTACCCACGTCCGTCAAGAGGCTTTCTTT. The chain recombines TRBV12-3 or TRBV12-4 with TRBJ1-1; no firm D call. Trimming removed 5 bases at V and 11 bases at J, with 18 bases between. The CDR3 consists of 13 residues.

This clonotype has at least ten counts. The rearrangement uses TRBV2 and TRBJ2-7; 9 bases agree with TRBD1. Unmatched junction bases numbered 6, after V lost 8 bases and J lost 7 bases. The CDR3 totals 12 residues. Germline V gene lookup returns CDR1 SNHLY and CDR2 FYNNEI. This chain's CDR3 is CASDTGGAEQYF. CDR3 nucleotides: TGTGCCAGCGATACAGGGGGCGCGGAGCAGTACTTC.

This clonotype occurred many times. This sequence joins TRBV7-9 and TRBJ2-7; no clear D. Germline V CDR1 and CDR2: SEHNR, FQNEAQ (reference sequence). Trimming left V 5 bases short and J 4 bases short, with 21 bases between. The CDR3 runs to 16 residues. The CDR3 DNA reads as TGTGCCAGCAGCCTAAGGCGTTCCGGACCTGCGTACGAGCAGTACTTC. It specifies CASSLRRSGPAYEQYF. Together with reference TRBV7-9 and TRBJ2-7, the CDR3 gives the full variable domain: DTGVSQNPRHKITKRGQNVTFRCDPISEHNRLYWYRQTLGQGPEFLTYFQNEAQLEKSRLLSDRFSAERPKGSFSTLEIQRTEQGDSAMYLCASSLRRSGPAYEQYFGPGTRLTVT.

This clonotype appeared many times. The V call is TRBV4-1, the J call TRBJ2-6; tentative D call: TRBD2 (5 bases). The CDR3 extends over 16 amino acids. Trimming left V 0 bases short and J 2 bases short, with 8 bases between. In germline, CDR1 is MGHRA, CDR2 YSYEKL. The CDR3 is CASSQEPGTGANVLTF. The DNA for the CDR3 is TGCGCCAGCAGCCAAGAACCGGGAACTGGGGCCAACGTCCTGACTTTC.

This clonotype was observed a few times. The CDR3 nucleotides read TGTGCCAGCGAGATCAGGGGAAACTATGGCTACACCTTC. As protein: CASEIRGNYGYTF. The genes are TRBV28 and TRBJ1-2; perhaps TRBD1 as D (6 bases). The CDR3 extends over 13 amino acids. Deletions cut 8 bases from V and 2 bases from J, with 12 bases between. CDR1 is MDHEN, CDR2 SYDVKM, per germline.

Worth noting for this clonotype: Mismatch with germline at one junction end may stem from a read error. This rearrangement joins TRBV11-1 to TRBJ2-7; TRBD2 aligns across 7 bases. From germline, CDR1 is SGHAT and CDR2 FQDESV (reference sequence). This CDR3 is 13 amino acids long. The chain's CDR3 is CACSLAGYNEQYF. DNA of the CDR3: TGTGCCTGCAGCTTAGCGGGTTATAATGAGCAGTACTTC.

For this clonotype: A much more abundant neighbour one base away suggests this may be a read error. The chain has TRBV29-1 and TRBJ2-7, with 9 nucleotides matching TRBD1. Germline loops: CDR1 SQVTM, CDR2 ANQGSEA. This CDR3 comprises 14 residues. J lost 7 bases, V lost 2 bases, and 9 bases had no gene match. In DNA, the CDR3 is TGCAGCGTTGAAAGGGACAGGGATTACAATGAGCAGTACTTC. Amino acids: CSVERDRDYNEQYF.

V gene TRBV5-1 combines with J gene TRBJ2-7, with TRBD1 matching over 8 bases. V gave up 2 bases and J gave up 7 bases; unmatched junction bases: 11. This CDR3 is 15 amino acids long. CDR1 and CDR2 (germline): SGHRS, YFSETQ. CDR3: CASSLTTGAGSEQYF. CDR3 DNA: TGCGCCAGCAGCTTAACGACAGGGGCCGGTAGTGAGCAGTACTTC.

The chain joins TRBV29-1 to TRBJ2-5; no firm D call. Trimming removed 7 bases from V and 0 bases from J, with 12 bases in between. Germline V lookup: CDR1 SQVTM, CDR2 ANQGSEA. This CDR3 has 13 amino acids. The CDR3 bases are TGCAGCGCCGAACCTCGGTACCAAGAGACCCAGTACTTC. Its translation: CSAEPRYQETQYF.

Many counts were recorded for this clonotype. The genes are TRBV5-8 and TRBJ2-3, with D unresolved. V lost 4 bases, J lost 8 bases, and 14 bases lay in between. CDR1 is SGHTS and CDR2 is YDEGEE in the germline V gene. This CDR3 spans 13 amino acids. The CDR3 loop reads CASSGRTHGTQYF. DNA of the CDR3: TGTGCCAGCAGCGGCCGGACCCACGGTACGCAGTATTTT. The variable domain in full, with the rest retrieved from reference TRBV5-8 and TRBJ2-3, is EAGVTQSPTHLIKTRGQQATLRCSPISGHTSVYWYQQALGLGLQFLLWYDEGEERNRGNFPPRFSGRQFPNYSSELNVNALELEDSALYLCASSGRTHGTQYFGPGTRLTVL.

J is TRBJ2-1 and V is TRBV7-6; D gene uncertain. Per the germline V gene, CDR1 is SGHVS and CDR2 is FNYEAQ. Trimming pared 3 bases from V and 2 bases from J, leaving 5 bases between. CDR3 size: 13 residues. This chain's CDR3 is CASSFQAYNEQFF. The CDR3 bases are TGTGCCAGCAGCTTCCAGGCCTACAATGAGCAGTTCTTC.

This clonotype was observed a single time. The J gene is TRBJ2-6, the V gene TRBV7-6, with D tentatively TRBD2 (7 bases). The CDR3 extends over 19 amino acids. With 5 bases removed from V and 4 bases from J, the gap between germline ends came to 24 bases. Germline V gene data show CDR1 as SGHVS and CDR2 as FNYEAQ. The CDR3 nucleotides are TGTGCCAGCAGCCAGACCCCCCTCCGGGGGGCGGAGGGGGCCAACGTCCTGACTTTC. It yields the protein CASSQTPLRGAEGANVLTF. Complete variable domain (other parts from reference TRBV7-6 and TRBJ2-6): GAGVSQSPRYKVTKRGQDVALRCDPISGHVSLYWYRQALGQGPEFLTYFNYEAQQDKSGLPNDRFSAERPEGSISTLTIQRTEQRDSAMYRCASSQTPLRGAEGANVLTFGAGSRLTVL.

A few counts support this clonotype. This chain joins TRBV3-1 and TRBJ1-1, with no clear D. V gave up 1 base and J gave up 4 bases, with 7 bases separating them. The CDR3 has 13 residues. The germline CDR1 and CDR2 sequences are LGHDT and YNNKEL (reference sequence). The CDR3 nucleotides are TGTGCCAGCAGCCAAGTCGCGGGCACTGAAGCTTTCTTT. Translation: CASSQVAGTEAFF. The whole variable domain, remainder taken from reference TRBV3-1 and TRBJ1-1, is DTAVSQTPKYLVTQMGNDKSIKCEQNLGHDTMYWYKQDSKKFLKIMFSYNNKELIINETVPNRFSPKSPDKAHLNLHINSLELGDSAVYFCASSQVAGTEAFFGQGTRLTVV.

This chain uses TRBV6-2 or TRBV6-3 with TRBJ1-6; 8 nucleotides align to TRBD1. Germline values: CDR1 MNHEY, CDR2 SVGEGT. V trimming: 5 bases; J trimming: 8 bases; junction bases outside the gene matches: 5. The CDR3 loop spans 14 amino acids. The CDR3 here is CASSGQGSHSPLHF. The CDR3, as DNA: TGTGCCAGCAGTGGACAGGGAAGCCATTCACCCCTCCACTTT.

In its sample, this clonotype was seen many times. The genes are TRBV5-1 and TRBJ1-5; D is perhaps TRBD1 (5 bases). Germline V CDR1 and CDR2: SGHRS, YFSETQ. The CDR3 extends over 16 amino acids. V dropped 4 bases and J dropped 1 base, with 15 bases sitting between them. This CDR3 is CASSSGPGGSNQPQHF. The CDR3 DNA reads TGCGCCAGCAGCAGCGGGCCCGGGGGGAGCAATCAGCCCCAGCATTTT.

This clonotype was recorded at least ten times. V usage is TRBV12-3 or TRBV12-4 and J usage is TRBJ1-6; D might be TRBD1 (5 bases). Trimming took off 4 bases at V and 7 bases at J, with 14 bases between the two ends. This CDR3 has 15 residues. The CDR3 here is CASSSRGARNSPLHF. The DNA for the CDR3 is TGTGCCAGCAGTTCGAGGGGAGCAAGAAATTCACCCCTCCACTTT.

Concerning this clonotype itself: Since a much larger clone is just one base distant, this may be a read error. The chain uses TRBV6-1 and TRBJ2-5; 7 nucleotides align to TRBD2. Germline CDR1 and CDR2: MNHNS and SASEGT. The CDR3 spans 15 residues. CDR3 loop: CASSDGGSYQGTQYF. CDR3 in DNA: TGTGCCAGCAGTGACGGGGGGTCGTACCAAGGGACCCAGTACTTC.

This chain uses TRBV7-9 with TRBJ2-2; TRBD1 might be the D (5 bases). In germline, CDR1 is SEHNR, CDR2 FQNEAQ (reference sequence). The CDR3 extends over 15 amino acids. Trimming removed 1 base from V and 4 bases from J, with 10 bases in between. CDR3 loop: CASSLVQGSTGELFF. The CDR3 nucleotides are TGTGCCAGCAGCTTAGTGCAGGGAAGCACCGGGGAGCTGTTTTTT.